These 15 T cell receptor beta chains were sequenced from one sample in a study of blood T cell repertoires in COVID-19. Repertoires were generated with immunoSEQ multiplex PCR, while TCRdb's copy carries only in-frame clones and drops some. Of approximately 490,000 clones listed, 70% to 90% are singletons. Sequencing input: PBMCs or T cells enriched from blood (not recorded which). These receptors originate from a woman aged 60-75 years who had recovered from COVID-19.

The chain links TRBV2 to TRBJ1-6, with a possible D match to TRBD1 (5 bases). The V end lost 5 bases, the J end lost 5 bases, and 16 bases lay between the germline ends. CDR1 is SNHLY, CDR2 FYNNEI, per germline. The CDR3 is 16 amino acids. Here the CDR3 DNA reads TGTGCCAGCAGTACTCAGGGAGGATTAAATAATTCACCCCTCCACTTT. Translated, it gives CASSTQGGLNNSPLHF.

The CDR3 DNA is TGTGCCAGCAGCCAAGCCCAGGGGAGCACAGATACGCAGTATTTT. Amino acids: CASSQAQGSTDTQYF. J is TRBJ2-3 and V is TRBV3-1 (or the pseudogene TRBV3-2), with a tentative D call TRBD1 (6 bases). The CDR3 totals 15 residues. CDR1 LGHDT and CDR2 YNNKEL come from the germline V gene (reference sequence). V was shortened by 1 base and J by 0 bases, with 8 bases between the two germline ends.

V gene TRBV29-1 combines with J gene TRBJ1-2; D possibly corresponds to TRBD1 (5 bases). This CDR3 has 11 amino acids. V was cut by 3 bases and J by 7 bases, with 9 bases left in between. Germline-derived CDR1 and CDR2 are SQVTM and ANQGSEA. This CDR3 reads CSVDSGGGYTF. CDR3 in DNA: TGCAGCGTTGACTCGGGGGGTGGCTACACCTTC. Based on the CDR3 plus reference TRBV29-1 and TRBJ1-2, the full variable domain is SAVISQKPSRDICQRGTSLTIQCQVDSQVTMMFWYRQQPGQSLTLIATANQGSEATYESGFVIDKFPISRPNLTFSTLTVSNMSPEDSSIYLCSVDSGGGYTFGSGTRLTVV.

The V gene is TRBV30, the J gene TRBJ2-1; D not resolved. The V end was cut by 0 bases, the J end by 6 bases, with 9 bases between. CDR1 is GTSNPN, CDR2 SVGIG, per germline (reference sequence). This CDR3 has 13 amino acids. The DNA for the CDR3 is TGTGCCTGGAGTGTATATTCTCCCAATGAGCAGTTCTTC. Its protein product is CAWSVYSPNEQFF.

This rearrangement joins TRBV6-5 to TRBJ1-1; 10 bases fit TRBD1. The CDR3 has 14 amino acids. Germline CDR1 reads MNHEY; CDR2 reads SVGAGI. V shed 6 bases, J shed 1 base, and the junction held 2 bases outside the gene matches. This CDR3 reads CASSDRGRNTEAFF. The CDR3 DNA sequence: TGTGCCAGCAGCGACAGGGGGCGGAACACTGAAGCTTTCTTT.

This chain connects TRBV15 to TRBJ1-2; D not resolved. Trimming pared 5 bases from V and 8 bases from J, leaving 12 bases between. CDR1 and CDR2 (germline): LNHNV, YYDKDF (reference sequence). The CDR3 spans 12 residues. The CDR3 loop is CATSDGLGGYTF. In DNA form, the CDR3 reads TGTGCCACCAGCGACGGCCTAGGAGGCTACACCTTC.

The CDR3 is CAWSVQGPDGYTF. The CDR3 coding sequence is TGTGCCTGGAGTGTACAGGGGCCAGATGGCTACACCTTC. The V and J genes are TRBV30 and TRBJ1-2; TRBD1 matches at 7 bases. Germline V gene data show CDR1 as GTSNPN and CDR2 as SVGIG (reference sequence). V gave up 0 bases and J gave up 6 bases; unmatched junction bases: 4. The length of the CDR3 is 13 residues.

The chain links TRBV10-2 to TRBJ1-1, with a weak D call TRBD1 (6 bases). Germline CDR1 is WSHSY and CDR2 is SAAADI. The V and J ends lost 9 bases and 5 bases respectively, with 16 bases between them. There are 13 residues in the CDR3. CDR3: CASCAQGKTEAFF. DNA for the CDR3: TGCGCCAGTTGTGCACAGGGAAAGACTGAAGCTTTCTTT.

This clone was detected ten times or more. CDR3 amino acids: CASSLDWAGSDEQYF. DNA of the CDR3: TGCGCCAGCAGCTTGGACTGGGCCGGTAGCGACGAGCAGTACTTC. This chain connects TRBV5-1 to TRBJ2-7; D may be TRBD2 (5 bases). Trimming took off 0 bases at V and 5 bases at J, with 15 bases between the two ends. CDR3 size: 15 residues. The germline V gene has CDR1 SGHRS and CDR2 YFSETQ.

The chain couples TRBV5-6 to TRBJ2-1; D not certain. This CDR3 is 13 amino acids long. V was shortened by 0 bases and J by 6 bases, with 7 bases between the two germline ends. CDR1 is SGHDT and CDR2 is YYEEEE in the germline V gene. The CDR3, as DNA: TGTGCCAGCAGCTTGGGAGTCATCAATGAGCAGTTCTTC. It codes for CASSLGVINEQFF.

The chain uses TRBV24-1 and TRBJ2-5; 10 nucleotides match TRBD2. V shed 3 bases and J 1 base; nucleotides not matched to a gene: 4. CDR1 and CDR2 from the germline V gene are KGHDR and SFDVKD. The CDR3 runs 16 residues. Written as DNA, the CDR3 is TGTGCCACCAGTGATGGGGCTAGCGGGGGCCAAGAGACCCAGTACTTC. Translated: CATSDGASGGQETQYF.

The V call is TRBV24-1, the J call TRBJ2-2; D possibly corresponds to TRBD1 (6 bases). The CDR3 spans 16 residues. V was shortened by 10 bases and J by 0 bases, with 17 bases between the two germline ends. The germline V gene has CDR1 KGHDR and CDR2 SFDVKD. The CDR3 loop is CATGDYRATNTGELFF. Written as DNA, the CDR3 is TGTGCCACGGGGGATTACAGGGCTACGAACACCGGGGAGCTGTTTTTT.

The CDR3 DNA follows: TGTGCCAGCAGTGCCCAATACAATGAGCAGTTCTTC. This codes for CASSAQYNEQFF. V and J are TRBV2 and TRBJ2-1; D remains unclear. Trimming removed 4 bases at V and 4 bases at J, with 5 bases between. Germline loops: CDR1 SNHLY, CDR2 FYNNEI. The CDR3 contains 12 residues.

The chain combines TRBV5-6 with TRBJ2-1, with D possibly matching TRBD1 (6 bases). Germline V gene data show CDR1 as SGHDT and CDR2 as YYEEEE. The CDR3 length is 14 residues. V was cut by 8 bases and J by 4 bases, with 16 bases left in between. The CDR3 DNA follows: TGTGCCAGTTACAGGGCCCGAGGGTACAATGAGCAGTTCTTC. Translated, it gives CASYRARGYNEQFF.

This chain uses TRBV19 with TRBJ1-5; weak D call: TRBD1 (5 bases). V lost 7 bases and J lost 4, with 14 bases in between. The V gene's germline CDR1 is LNHDA and CDR2 SQIVND (reference sequence). There are 14 residues in the CDR3. The CDR3 nucleotides are TGTGCCAGTACCCAGGGCGGCATGAATCAGCCCCAGCATTTT. Protein: CASTQGGMNQPQHF.